This TCR beta chain was sequenced during a study of blood T cell repertoires in COVID-19. Whole-study context: Spain, Italy and the United States supplied samples that represented acute and convalescent COVID-19. PBMCs, B-cell-depleted T cells, or T cells were the source of the cDNA or gDNA that made up the material.

Germline trimming cut 0 bases from V and 8 bases from J; bases unmatched to any gene: 11. This CDR3 is 17 amino acids long. Germline CDR1 MGHRA, CDR2 YSYEKL. In the authors' workflow: Researchers report that nucleated cell counts were estimated from reference gene primer amplification. Clones were sequenced by immunoSEQ multiplex PCR, and TCRdb holds only the in-frame ones, with some missing. V and J calls and clone size are copied from that table; D and trimming were computed from the DNA. This table holds 35,000 to 45,000 clones, 70% to 80% found once. The chain has TRBV4-1 and TRBJ1-4, with TRBD1 matching 8 bases. Material: peripheral blood. The receptor comes from an older woman with acute or convalescent COVID-19. The CDR3 loop is CASSQDRTGIFGEKLFF. As DNA, the CDR3 is TGCGCCAGCAGCCAAGATAGGACAGGGATATTCGGGGAAAAACTGTTTTTT.